These 30 T cell receptor beta chains originate from one sample sequenced in a study of glioma-infiltrating T cells. TCR alpha and beta CDR3 regions were amplified from RNA using iRepertoire nested multiplex PCR. TCRdb re-called the multiplex PCR reads through MiXCR, storing one row per CDR3 protein. The repertoire holds 110,000 or so distinct CDR3 sequences, less than 30% seen once, with about 30% in the top ten. Sequencing used glioma tissue, nonneoplastic brain tissue, or PBMCs (not recorded which). The receptors were gathered from a human donor with low-grade glioma or glioblastoma, undergoing nonglioma brain surgery, or in good health (not recorded which).

Many counts were recorded for this clonotype. This chain links TRBV6-2 or TRBV6-3 with TRBJ2-7; TRBD2 matches at 10 bases. CDR1 MNHEY and CDR2 SVGEGT come from the germline V gene. V lost 7 bases to trimming and J lost 4 bases; unmatched junction nucleotides: 13. This CDR3 spans 16 amino acids. The CDR3 bases are TGTGCCAGCAACTCCGTCTCTAGCGGGAGACAGTACGAGCAGTACTTC. It specifies CASNSVSSGRQYEQYF.

The table lists this clonotype with many counts. This chain joins TRBV29-1 and TRBJ2-5; the D is unclear. Trimming took 4 bases from V and 0 from J, leaving 9 bases between them. Germline CDR1 SQVTM, CDR2 ANQGSEA. The CDR3 is 13 amino acids. The CDR3 here is CSVGSTYQETQYF. DNA for the CDR3: TGCAGCGTTGGGAGCACGTACCAAGAGACCCAGTACTTC.

As for this clonotype: A read error may be the cause here, since a much bigger clone is one base away. The V gene is TRBV18, the J gene TRBJ2-2, with 10 bases matching TRBD2. The germline gives CDR1 KGHSH, CDR2 LQKENI. The CDR3 is 16 residues long. CDR3 sequence reads: CTSSPTSGIDTGELFF. DNA for the CDR3: TGTACCAGCTCACCAACTAGCGGGATTGACACCGGGGAGCTGTTTTTT.

This clonotype was counted many times. The J gene is TRBJ1-5, the V gene TRBV27; D is ambiguous. V was shortened by 2 bases and J by 9 bases, with 14 bases between the two germline ends. Germline loops: CDR1 MNHEY, CDR2 SMNVEV (reference sequence). This CDR3 contains 14 residues. The CDR3 DNA sequence: TGTGCCAGCAGTTTAGTTGGTAGGCTGGGGCCCCAGCATTTT. It yields the protein CASSLVGRLGPQHF.

Regarding this clonotype: One end of the junction fails to match germline, which may point to a read error. This chain uses TRBV6-5 with TRBJ1-1; the D is unclear. This CDR3 has 14 amino acids. Germline assignment: CDR1 MNHEY and CDR2 SVGAGI. Here the CDR3 DNA reads TGTGCCAGTAGTTACCGTACTACGTACACTGAAGCTTTCTTT. Its protein is CASSYRTTYTEAFF.

This clonotype was counted ten times or more. The V call is TRBV11-2, the J call TRBJ2-5; the match to TRBD2 covers 10 bases. The V gene's germline CDR1 is SGHAT and CDR2 FQNNGV. The CDR3 consists of 15 residues. J lost 4 bases, V lost 3 bases, and 5 bases had no gene match. This CDR3 is CASSFLAGGRETQYF. As DNA, the CDR3 is TGTGCCAGCAGCTTCTTAGCGGGAGGTAGAGAGACCCAGTACTTC.

This clonotype was picked up a small number of times. The chain has TRBV11-3 and TRBJ1-1; the D is unclear. Deletions cut 4 bases from V and 3 bases from J, with 9 bases between. CDR1 is SGHNT, CDR2 YENEEA, per germline. CDR3 length: 13 residues. CDR3 nucleotide sequence: TGTGCCAGCAGCTCCCTCCCGGACACTGAAGCTTTCTTT. It yields the protein CASSSLPDTEAFF.

This clonotype was found many times. The V and J genes are TRBV10-3 and TRBJ2-7; perhaps TRBD2 as D (6 bases). The CDR3 is 14 residues long. Trimming cost V 0 bases and J 10 bases, with 16 bases left between them. Per the germline V gene, CDR1 is ENHRY and CDR2 is SYGVKD. This chain's CDR3 is CAISESTQGGEQYF. Here the CDR3 DNA reads TGTGCCATCAGTGAGTCGACGCAGGGAGGCGAACAGTACTTC.

With respect to this clonotype: One junction end disagrees with the germline gene, perhaps due to a read error. The J gene is TRBJ2-7, the V gene TRBV24-1; 9 nucleotides line up with TRBD1. This CDR3 contains 14 residues. Germline V gives CDR1 KGHDR, CDR2 SFDVKD. As DNA, the CDR3 is TGCGCCACCGCTGCCGGGGACAGGGCCTACGAGCTGTACTTC. The encoded protein is CATAAGDRAYELYF.

This clonotype was detected ten times or more. The genes are TRBV4-3 and TRBJ2-7; D call uncertain. V was trimmed by 0 bases and J by 0 bases, leaving 12 bases between them. This CDR3 has 16 amino acids. Germline V gene data show CDR1 as LGHNA and CDR2 as YSLEER. CDR3 region: CASSQEREDPSYEQYF. The CDR3 nucleotides are TGCGCCAGCAGCCAAGAGCGAGAAGACCCCTCCTACGAGCAGTACTTC.

The CDR3 DNA sequence: TGCAGCGTTCAGAGCAGGGGCGACTACGAGCAGTACTTC. Translated, it gives CSVQSRGDYEQYF. The chain joins TRBV29-1 to TRBJ2-7, with a weak D call TRBD1 (6 bases). This CDR3 has 13 amino acids. V lost 5 bases, J lost 3 bases, and 14 bases lay in between. Germline V gene sequence: CDR1 SQVTM, CDR2 ANQGSEA.

This clonotype was seen at least ten times. The chain is built from TRBV7-9 and TRBJ2-1; tentative D call: TRBD1 (7 bases). The CDR3 sequence is 17 residues long. V was cut by 5 bases and J by 8 bases, with 25 bases left in between. Germline loops: CDR1 SEHNR, CDR2 FQNEAQ (reference sequence). The CDR3 region is CASSKVPGTQGGHEQFF. CDR3 in DNA: TGTGCCAGCAGCAAGGTTCCCGGGACTCAAGGGGGCCATGAGCAGTTCTTC.

This clonotype was seen at least ten times. This sequence joins TRBV2 and TRBJ1-1; D is unresolved. The CDR3 length is 11 residues. Trimming pared 9 bases from V and 5 bases from J, leaving 10 bases between. In germline, CDR1 is SNHLY, CDR2 FYNNEI. CDR3 residues: CASRRGTEAFF. In nucleotides, the CDR3 is TGTGCCAGTCGGAGAGGGACTGAAGCTTTCTTT.

For this clonotype: A much larger clone differs by one base, so this may be a read error. The missing conserved phenylalanine or tryptophan at the end of this CDR3 makes a read error likely. The CDR3, as DNA: TGTGCCAGTAGTATGGAGCGGACTGAAGCTTTCTCT. Amino acid sequence: CASSMERTEAFS. The rearrangement joins TRBV19 to TRBJ1-1; no clear D. Germline V gives CDR1 LNHDA, CDR2 SQIVND (reference sequence). V was pared by 3 bases and J by 5 bases, with 7 bases between. This CDR3 has 12 amino acids.

This clonotype was detected only a few times. The V gene is TRBV6-2 or TRBV6-3, the J gene TRBJ2-3, with a weak D call TRBD2 (7 bases). The V end lost 4 bases, the J end lost 1 base, and 15 bases lay between the germline ends. Looked up from germline, CDR1 is MNHEY and CDR2 is SVGEGT. The CDR3 contains 16 residues. CDR3 protein: CASSFFPGGGTDTQYF. As DNA, the CDR3 is TGTGCCAGCAGTTTCTTCCCGGGGGGCGGCACAGATACGCAGTATTTT.

This clonotype showed up many times. The CDR3 DNA reads TGTGCCAGCAGTTACTCGGGAGCGGGGGTAGTGAATGAGCAGTTCTTC. Residues: CASSYSGAGVVNEQFF. The chain recombines TRBV6-5 with TRBJ2-1, with 8 nucleotides matching TRBD2. This CDR3 comprises 16 residues. V shed 0 bases and J 7 bases; nucleotides not matched to a gene: 8. Germline V lookup: CDR1 MNHEY, CDR2 SVGAGI.

This clonotype was seen ten or more times. V and J are TRBV15 and TRBJ2-3; 10 bases map to TRBD2. The germline V gene has CDR1 LNHNV and CDR2 YYDKDF (reference sequence). CDR3 size: 16 residues. With 5 bases clipped from V and 0 bases from J, the junction kept 5 bases outside the gene matches. The CDR3 sequence: CATSRLAGTSTDTQYF. The CDR3 DNA is TGTGCCACCAGCCGACTAGCGGGTACTAGCACAGATACGCAGTATTTT.

A single count supports this clonotype. A much larger clone sits a single nucleotide away, making a read error possible. The rearrangement links TRBV11-2 to TRBJ2-2; possibly TRBD1 for D (5 bases). Germline CDR1 SGHAT, CDR2 FQNNGV. Trimming pared 5 bases from V and 2 bases from J, leaving 12 bases between. The CDR3 extends over 15 amino acids. DNA for the CDR3: TGTGCCAGCAGCCCGTTAGGGGTCAACACCGGGGAGCTGTTTTTT. Translated, it gives CASSPLGVNTGELFF.

This clonotype was seen many times. A read error may produce the germline difference seen at one junction end. The chain couples TRBV27 to TRBJ2-1, with 8 bases that match TRBD2. Germline values: CDR1 MNHEY, CDR2 SMNVEV (reference sequence). This CDR3 contains 11 residues. The DNA of the CDR3 is TGTGCCGGCAGGAGGACTAGCGAGCAGTTCTTC. Translated: CAGRRTSEQFF.

Concerning this clonotype itself: The junction departs from the called germline gene at one end, perhaps through a read error. V gene TRBV6-1 combines with J gene TRBJ2-1; D possibly corresponds to TRBD2 (5 bases). Looked up from germline, CDR1 is MNHNS and CDR2 is SASEGT. This CDR3 contains 12 residues. This CDR3 reads CSSIRGYNEQFF. In DNA, the CDR3 is TGTTCCAGCATCCGGGGATACAATGAGCAGTTCTTC.

This clonotype was observed many times. The CDR3 loop reads CASSYFTGGYNEQFF. The CDR3 DNA sequence: TGTGCCAGCAGTTACTTCACGGGAGGGTACAATGAGCAGTTCTTC. The rearrangement joins TRBV6-6 to TRBJ2-1; 8 bases line up with TRBD2. There are 15 residues in the CDR3. Germline V CDR1 and CDR2: MNHNY, SVGAGI (reference sequence). The junction had 3 bases not matched to a gene; V was cut back by 1 base and J by 4 bases.

Note on this clonotype: This may stem from a read error, because a much larger clone lies one nucleotide away. The chain carries TRBV19 and TRBJ1-1, with D unresolved. The CDR3 spans 15 residues. CDR1 and CDR2 (germline): LNHDA, SQIVND (reference sequence). Trimming pared 3 bases from V and 2 bases from J, leaving 13 bases between. The CDR3 DNA sequence: TGTGCCAGTAGTATGTATAGGCAGGTTAACACTGAAGCTTTCTTT. As protein: CASSMYRQVNTEAFF.

The chain has TRBV7-2 and TRBJ2-7, with 11 nucleotides matching TRBD2. Germline trimming cut 5 bases from V and 4 bases from J; bases unmatched to any gene: 10. This CDR3 is 16 amino acids long. Germline V gives CDR1 SGHTA, CDR2 FQGNSA. CDR3 protein: CASSTPILAGAYEQYF. The DNA for the CDR3 is TGTGCCAGCAGCACCCCCATACTAGCGGGAGCGTACGAGCAGTACTTC.

As for this clonotype: A much more abundant neighbour one base away suggests this may be a read error. V and J are TRBV19 and TRBJ1-2; 8 nucleotides agree with TRBD1. The germline V gene has CDR1 LNHDA and CDR2 SQIVND (reference sequence). This CDR3 contains 12 residues. V shed 9 bases and J 4 bases; nucleotides not matched to a gene: 4. In DNA form, the CDR3 reads TGTGCCAGCAGGACAGGGTTCTATGGCTACACCTTC. It codes for CASRTGFYGYTF.

This clonotype was found many times. This chain joins TRBV25-1 and TRBJ1-3; D is perhaps TRBD1 (5 bases). This CDR3 is built from 15 residues. The germline V and J ends were trimmed by 3 bases and 4 bases, with 13 bases remaining between them. Germline lookup yields CDR1 MGHDK and CDR2 SYGVNS. The CDR3 nucleotides are TGTGCCAGCAGTGAGCTCGGGACCTACGGAAACACCATATATTTT. Translation: CASSELGTYGNTIYF.

The rearrangement links TRBV6-2 or TRBV6-3 to TRBJ2-7, with D possibly TRBD1 on 7 matching bases. The CDR3 loop spans 15 amino acids. The ends were cut back, 6 bases at V and 3 bases at J, with 18 bases in the middle. The germline V gene encodes CDR1 MNHEY and CDR2 SVGEGT. In nucleotides, the CDR3 is TGTGCCAGCAGACCTACAAGACAGGGAGGCTACGAGCAGTACTTC. Its translation is CASRPTRQGGYEQYF.

The chain joins TRBV4-1 to TRBJ2-1, with TRBD1 matching 10 bases. V lost 4 bases, J lost 6 bases, and 9 bases stayed unmatched. The CDR3 has 16 amino acids. Germline values: CDR1 MGHRA, CDR2 YSYEKL. CDR3 coding DNA: TGCGCCAGCAGCCGGGTTCCGGGACAGGGGTCCAATGAGCAGTTCTTC. It specifies CASSRVPGQGSNEQFF.

This clonotype was detected many times. The chain has TRBV28 and TRBJ1-2, with TRBD1 as a possible D gene (5 bases). V lost 3 bases to trimming and J lost 9 bases, with 8 bases between them. In germline, CDR1 is MDHEN, CDR2 SYDVKM. The CDR3 is 11 amino acids. CDR3 amino acids: CASSFGQSYTF. CDR3 nucleotides: TGTGCCAGCAGTTTCGGACAAAGCTACACCTTC.

This clonotype was detected ten times or more. The genes are TRBV20-1 and TRBJ1-5; D gene unclear. The germline V gene has CDR1 DFQATT and CDR2 SNEGSKA (reference sequence). The CDR3 runs 13 residues. V was pared by 5 bases and J by 0 bases, with 8 bases between. The CDR3 DNA reads as TGCAGTGCTCCCGGACCTAGCAATCAGCCCCAGCATTTT. Translated, it gives CSAPGPSNQPQHF.

This clonotype was seen at least ten times. This rearrangement joins TRBV11-2 to TRBJ1-5; no clear D. The germline CDR1 and CDR2 sequences are SGHAT and FQNNGV. CDR3 length: 12 residues. Trimming pared 3 bases from V and 4 bases from J, leaving 4 bases between. The CDR3: CASSFVNQPQHF. Here the CDR3 DNA reads TGTGCCAGCAGCTTTGTTAATCAGCCCCAGCATTTT.